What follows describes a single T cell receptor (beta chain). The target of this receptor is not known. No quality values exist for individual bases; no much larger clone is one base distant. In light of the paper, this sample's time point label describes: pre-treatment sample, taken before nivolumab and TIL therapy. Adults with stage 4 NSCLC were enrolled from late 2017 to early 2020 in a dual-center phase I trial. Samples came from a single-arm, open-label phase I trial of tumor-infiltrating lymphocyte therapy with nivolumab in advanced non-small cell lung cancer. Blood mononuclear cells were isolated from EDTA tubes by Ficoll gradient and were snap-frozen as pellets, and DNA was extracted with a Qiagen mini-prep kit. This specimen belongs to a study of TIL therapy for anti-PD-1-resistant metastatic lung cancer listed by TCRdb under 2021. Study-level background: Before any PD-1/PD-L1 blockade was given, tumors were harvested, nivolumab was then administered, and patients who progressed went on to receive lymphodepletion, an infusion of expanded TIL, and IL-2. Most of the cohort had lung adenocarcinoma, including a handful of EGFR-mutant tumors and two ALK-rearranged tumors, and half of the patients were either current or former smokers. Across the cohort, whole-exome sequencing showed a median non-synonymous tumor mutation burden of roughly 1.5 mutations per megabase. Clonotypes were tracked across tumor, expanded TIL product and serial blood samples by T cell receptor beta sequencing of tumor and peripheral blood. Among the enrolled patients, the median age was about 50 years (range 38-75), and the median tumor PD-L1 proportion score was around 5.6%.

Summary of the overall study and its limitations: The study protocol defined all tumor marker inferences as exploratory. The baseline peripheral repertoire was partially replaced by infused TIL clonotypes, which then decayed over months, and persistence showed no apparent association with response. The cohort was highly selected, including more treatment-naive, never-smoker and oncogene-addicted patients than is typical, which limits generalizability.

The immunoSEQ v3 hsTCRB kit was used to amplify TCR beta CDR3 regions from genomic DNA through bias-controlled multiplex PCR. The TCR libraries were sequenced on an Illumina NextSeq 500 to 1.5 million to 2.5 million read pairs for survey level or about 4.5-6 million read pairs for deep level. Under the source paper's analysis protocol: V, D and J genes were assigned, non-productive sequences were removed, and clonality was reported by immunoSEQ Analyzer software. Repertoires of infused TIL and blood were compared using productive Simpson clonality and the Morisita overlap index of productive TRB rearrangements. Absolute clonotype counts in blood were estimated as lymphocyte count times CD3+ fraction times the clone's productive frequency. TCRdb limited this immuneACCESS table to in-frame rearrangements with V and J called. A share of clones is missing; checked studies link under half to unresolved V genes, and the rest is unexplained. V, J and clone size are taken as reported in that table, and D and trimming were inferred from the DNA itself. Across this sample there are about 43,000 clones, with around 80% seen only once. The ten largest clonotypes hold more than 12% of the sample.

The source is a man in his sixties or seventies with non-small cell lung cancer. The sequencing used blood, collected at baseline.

The DNA sequence is as follows: TGTGCCAGCACGCTGGATCAGGGGGCGTGGGAGCAGTACTTC. It codes for CASTLDQGAWEQYF. Rearrangement joined TRBV2 to TRBJ2-7, with TRBD1 matching 8 junction bases. From the cysteine through the phenylalanine, the CDR3 covers 14 amino acids. Left in the record is the CDR3 DNA by itself, 42 bases read in frame from the first base. As encoded in the germline V gene, CDR1 is SNHLY while CDR2 is FYNNEI. The V end gives up 7 bases and the J end 7 bases, leaving 12 bases in the junction not matched to a gene.